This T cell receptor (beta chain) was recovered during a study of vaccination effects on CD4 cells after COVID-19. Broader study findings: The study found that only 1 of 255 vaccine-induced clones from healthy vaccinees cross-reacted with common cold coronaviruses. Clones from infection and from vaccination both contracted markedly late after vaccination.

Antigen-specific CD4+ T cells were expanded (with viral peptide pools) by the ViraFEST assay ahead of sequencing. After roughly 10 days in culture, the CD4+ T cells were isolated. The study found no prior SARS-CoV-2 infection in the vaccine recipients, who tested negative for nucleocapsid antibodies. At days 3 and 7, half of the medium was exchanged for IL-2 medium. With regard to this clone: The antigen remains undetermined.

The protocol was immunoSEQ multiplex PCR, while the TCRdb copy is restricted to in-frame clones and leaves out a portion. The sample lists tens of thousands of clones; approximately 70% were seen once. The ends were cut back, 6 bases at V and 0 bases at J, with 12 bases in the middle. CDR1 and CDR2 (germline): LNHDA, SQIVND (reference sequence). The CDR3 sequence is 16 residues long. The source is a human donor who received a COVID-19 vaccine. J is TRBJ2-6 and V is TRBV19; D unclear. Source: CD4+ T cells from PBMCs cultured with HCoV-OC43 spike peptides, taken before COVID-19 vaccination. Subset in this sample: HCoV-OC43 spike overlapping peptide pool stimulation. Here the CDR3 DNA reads TGTGCCAGTAGGGACGGCCTAAGCTCTGGGGCCAACGTCCTGACTTTC. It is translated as CASRDGLSSGANVLTF.